Presented here are 10 T cell receptor beta chains from one specimen sequenced in a study of cytomegalovirus exposure and HLA in healthy donors. Primers: 60 Vbeta forward and 13 Jbeta reverse. The data were produced by immunoSEQ multiplex PCR, yet TCRdb's version contains in-frame clones alone and is incomplete. The table has some 170,000 clones, 65% to 85% seen once. The sequenced sample consisted of PBMCs. Receptors were obtained from a woman aged 25 to 39 in good health and CMV-seropositive.

This clone was detected only a few times. The chain uses TRBV5-4 and TRBJ2-7, with 9 bases fitting TRBD1. The CDR3 length is 15 residues. Germline loops: CDR1 SGHNT, CDR2 YYREEE (reference sequence). Losses at the gene ends were 9 bases for V and 3 bases for J; bases not matched to a gene: 13. The CDR3 is CATSRLGQGYYEQYF. For the CDR3, the DNA is TGTGCCACCTCTCGTCTGGGACAGGGCTACTACGAGCAGTACTTC.

This chain joins TRBV30 and TRBJ1-2, with 7 positions matching TRBD1. Germline CDR1 and CDR2: GTSNPN and SVGIG (reference sequence). CDR3 length: 12 residues. Trimming cost V 8 bases and J 3 bases; bases outside gene matches: 6. CDR3 loop: CARETGYYGYTF. DNA for the CDR3: TGTGCCAGGGAGACAGGGTACTATGGCTACACCTTC.

The genes are TRBV7-6 and TRBJ2-5, with a possible D match to TRBD2 (6 bases). Trimming shortened V by 3 bases and J by 5 bases, and 10 bases separated the two germline ends. Germline V gene data show CDR1 as SGHVS and CDR2 as FNYEAQ. The CDR3 covers 13 residues. CDR3 sequence reads: CASSLGTRETQYF. CDR3 coding DNA: TGTGCCAGCAGCTTGGGGACTCGGGAGACCCAGTACTTC.

The chain carries TRBV7-2 and TRBJ2-7; TRBD1 aligns across 9 bases. The CDR3 is made up of 14 amino acids. With 4 bases clipped from V and 5 bases from J, the junction kept 6 bases outside the gene matches. The germline V gene has CDR1 SGHTA and CDR2 FQGNSA. As DNA, the CDR3 is TGTGCCAGCAGCTCCGGGACAGGGTTCGACGAGCAGTACTTC. The encoded protein is CASSSGTGFDEQYF. Full variable domain (outside the CDR3, taken from reference TRBV7-2 and TRBJ2-7): GAGVSQSPSNKVTEKGKDVELRCDPISGHTALYWYRQSLGQGLEFLIYFQGNSAPDKSGLPSDRFSAERTGGSVSTLTIQRTQQEDSAVYLCASSSGTGFDEQYFGPGTRLTVT.

The rearrangement joins TRBV27 to TRBJ2-1, with TRBD1 as a possible D gene (5 bases). This CDR3 comprises 12 residues. V lost 2 bases to trimming and J lost 8 bases, with 7 bases between them. The germline V gene has CDR1 MNHEY and CDR2 SMNVEV (reference sequence). The CDR3 nucleotides are TGTGCCAGCAGTTTAGGGGCGGATGAGCAGTTCTTC. It translates to CASSLGADEQFF.

V gene TRBV7-2 combines with J gene TRBJ2-5, with 10 bases lining up with TRBD2. Germline trimming cut 2 bases from V and 6 bases from J; bases unmatched to any gene: 6. CDR1 SGHTA and CDR2 FQGNSA come from the germline V gene. This CDR3 has 15 residues. CDR3 DNA: TGTGCCAGCAGCTTATCTAGCGGGGGCCATCAGACCCAGTACTTC. As protein: CASSLSSGGHQTQYF.

The chain is built from TRBV7-8 and TRBJ2-3, with 8 bases lining up with TRBD2. The V gene end was trimmed by 4 bases and the J gene end by 0 bases; junction bases not matched to a gene: 6. Germline CDR1 is SGHVS and CDR2 is FQNEAQ. The CDR3 is 16 residues long. This CDR3 reads CASSYQRGLSTDTQYF. CDR3 DNA sequence: TGTGCCAGCAGCTATCAGCGGGGGCTTAGCACAGATACGCAGTATTTT.

The V call is TRBV27, the J call TRBJ2-3; possibly TRBD2 for D (6 bases). Germline values: CDR1 MNHEY, CDR2 SMNVEV (reference sequence). V was clipped by 1 base and J by 7 bases, with 18 bases between them. This CDR3 region has 16 residues. As DNA, the CDR3 is TGTGCCAGCAGTTTATTGGGGCAGACCCGGGGGAATACGCAGTATTTT. This encodes CASSLLGQTRGNTQYF.

V usage is TRBV4-3 and J usage is TRBJ1-1, with 8 bases matching TRBD1. Germline-derived CDR1 and CDR2 are LGHNA and YSLEER. CDR3 size: 16 residues. Losses at the gene ends were 2 bases for V and 5 bases for J; bases not matched to a gene: 10. CDR3 sequence reads: CASSQYEDRARTEAFF. CDR3 in DNA: TGCGCCAGCAGCCAATATGAGGACAGGGCAAGGACTGAAGCTTTCTTT.

In DNA form, the CDR3 reads TGTGCCAGCAGCTTTCACAGGCAAGAGACCCAGTACTTC. As protein: CASSFHRQETQYF. The chain has TRBV7-2 and TRBJ2-5, with D perhaps TRBD1 (5 bases). The ends were cut back, 3 bases at V and 2 bases at J, with 7 bases in the middle. The germline CDR1 and CDR2 sequences are SGHTA and FQGNSA. The CDR3 sequence is 13 residues long.